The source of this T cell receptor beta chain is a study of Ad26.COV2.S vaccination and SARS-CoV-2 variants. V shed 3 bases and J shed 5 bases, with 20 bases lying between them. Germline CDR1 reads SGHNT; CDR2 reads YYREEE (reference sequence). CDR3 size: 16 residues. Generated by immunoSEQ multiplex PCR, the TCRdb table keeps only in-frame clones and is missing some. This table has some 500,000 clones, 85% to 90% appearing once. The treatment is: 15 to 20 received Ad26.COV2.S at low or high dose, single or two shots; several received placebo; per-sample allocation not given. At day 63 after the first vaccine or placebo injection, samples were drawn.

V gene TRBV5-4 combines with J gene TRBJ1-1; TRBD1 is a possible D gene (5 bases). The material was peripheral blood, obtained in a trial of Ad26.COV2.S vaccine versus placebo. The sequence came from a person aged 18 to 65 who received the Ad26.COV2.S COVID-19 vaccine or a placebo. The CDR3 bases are TGTGCCAGCAGCTCAGGACGGCTCGGGGGTGGAACTGAAGCTTTCTTT. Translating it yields CASSSGRLGGGTEAFF.